This passage covers 5 T cell receptor beta chains from one sample sequenced in a study of blood T cell repertoires in COVID-19. The table came from immunoSEQ multiplex PCR; TCRdb's copy has only in-frame clones and leaves some out. The sample holds approximately 260,000 clones; under 85% are singletons and the top ten take approximately 4%. Sequenced input: peripheral blood. These receptors all stem from a woman between 35 and 50 years old with active or convalescent COVID-19.

This clone was seen only a few times. The chain uses TRBV29-1 and TRBJ1-1; 9 bases align to TRBD1. The CDR3 is made up of 14 amino acids. With 3 bases clipped from V and 3 bases from J, the junction kept 5 bases outside the gene matches. In germline, CDR1 is SQVTM, CDR2 ANQGSEA. DNA of the CDR3: TGCAGCGTTGAGGGACAGGGTCGGTACACTGAAGCTTTCTTT. This encodes CSVEGQGRYTEAFF.

This clone was found a few times. The chain couples TRBV28 to TRBJ1-5; 9 bases are shared with TRBD1. V trimming: 6 bases; J trimming: 7 bases; junction bases outside the gene matches: 10. The germline gives CDR1 MDHEN, CDR2 SYDVKM. This CDR3 has 15 amino acids. The CDR3: CASSYRTGASQPQHF. DNA for the CDR3: TGTGCCAGCAGCTATCGGACAGGGGCTTCCCAGCCCCAGCATTTT. The full variable domain, with the rest looked up from reference TRBV28 and TRBJ1-5, is DVKVTQSSRYLVKRTGEKVFLECVQDMDHENMFWYRQDPGLGLRLIYFSYDVKMKEKGDIPEGYSVSREKKERFSLILESASTNQTSMYLCASSYRTGASQPQHFGDGTRLSIL.

This clone was seen a single time. The chain has TRBV7-2 and TRBJ2-1, with 8 nucleotides matching TRBD2. This CDR3 region has 15 residues. V trimming: 2 bases; J trimming: 6 bases; junction bases outside the gene matches: 6. Germline values: CDR1 SGHTA, CDR2 FQGNSA. CDR3 sequence reads: CASSLRFSGTNEQFF. The CDR3, as DNA: TGTGCCAGCAGCTTACGGTTTAGCGGGACCAATGAGCAGTTCTTC.

The gene calls are TRBV11-2 and TRBJ2-5; 11 positions match TRBD1. V lost 1 base to trimming and J lost 5 bases; unmatched junction nucleotides: 3. Germline V CDR1 and CDR2: SGHAT, FQNNGV. The CDR3 sequence is 15 residues long. For the CDR3, the DNA is TGTGCCAGCAGCTTAGGGACAGGGGGCCAGGAGACCCAGTACTTC. As protein: CASSLGTGGQETQYF.

The V and J genes are TRBV18 and TRBJ1-2, with 10 bases lining up with TRBD1. This CDR3 has 18 amino acids. Looked up from germline, CDR1 is KGHSH and CDR2 is LQKENI. V was clipped by 1 base and J by 4 bases; unmatched bases: 12. This chain's CDR3 is CASSPLGQGTLQGYGYTF. In DNA, the CDR3 is TGTGCCAGCTCACCACTGGGACAGGGGACTTTACAGGGCTATGGCTACACCTTC.